This TCR beta chain was recorded in a study of shared clonotypes between healthy human individuals. Trimming removed 5 bases at V and 4 bases at J, with 20 bases between. The V gene's germline CDR1 is GTSNPN and CDR2 SVGIG (reference sequence). The CDR3 covers 15 residues. CD45RO negativity and positive selection for CCR7 defined naive CD8 cells, a population that excluded terminally differentiated effector memory CD45RA+ cells. Method: immunoSEQ multiplex PCR; TCRdb's copy keeps in-frame clones and lacks some. Of around 2,000,000 clones listed, roughly 95% are singletons. This sequence joins TRBV30 and TRBJ1-1; D unclear. This TCR came from a man between 18 and 29 years old in good health. Material: naive CD8+ T cells sorted from blood. CDR3 coding DNA: TGTGCCTGGGATACAATTCGGGCGGGGATCACTGAAGCTTTCTTT. This encodes CAWDTIRAGITEAFF. Complete variable domain (other parts from reference TRBV30 and TRBJ1-1): SQTIHQWPATLVQPVGSPLSLECTVEGTSNPNLYWYRQAAGRGLQLLFYSVGIGQISSEVPQNLSASRPQDRQFILSSKKLLLSDSGFYLCAWDTIRAGITEAFFGQGTRLTVV.